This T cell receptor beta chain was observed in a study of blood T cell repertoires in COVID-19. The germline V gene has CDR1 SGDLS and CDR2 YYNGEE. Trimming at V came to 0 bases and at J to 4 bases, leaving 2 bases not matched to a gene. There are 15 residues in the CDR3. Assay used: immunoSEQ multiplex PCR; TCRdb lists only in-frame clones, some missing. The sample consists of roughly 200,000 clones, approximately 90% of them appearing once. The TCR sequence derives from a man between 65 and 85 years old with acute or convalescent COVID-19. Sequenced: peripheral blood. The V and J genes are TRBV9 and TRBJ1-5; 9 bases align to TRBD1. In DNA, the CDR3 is TGTGCCAGCAGCGTAGACGGGACAGGGAATCAGCCCCAGCATTTT. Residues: CASSVDGTGNQPQHF.